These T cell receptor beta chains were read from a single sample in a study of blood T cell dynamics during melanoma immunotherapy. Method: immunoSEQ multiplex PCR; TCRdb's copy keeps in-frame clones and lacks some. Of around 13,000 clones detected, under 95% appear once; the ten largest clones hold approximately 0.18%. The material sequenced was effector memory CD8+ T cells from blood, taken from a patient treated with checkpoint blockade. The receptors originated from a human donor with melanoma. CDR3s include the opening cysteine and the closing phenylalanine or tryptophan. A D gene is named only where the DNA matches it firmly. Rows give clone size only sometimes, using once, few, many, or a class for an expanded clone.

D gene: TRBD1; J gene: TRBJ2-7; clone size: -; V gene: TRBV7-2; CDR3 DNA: TGTGCCAGCAGCACCACAGGGGGAGAGTCCTACGAGCAGTACTTC; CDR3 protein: CASSTTGGESYEQYF
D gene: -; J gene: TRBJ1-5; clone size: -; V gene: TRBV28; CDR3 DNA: TGTGCCAGCAGTTTATTACCGGGACCGAGCAATCAGCCCCAGCATTTT; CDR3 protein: CASSLLPGPSNQPQHF
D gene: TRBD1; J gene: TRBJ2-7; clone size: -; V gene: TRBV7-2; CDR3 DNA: TGTGCCAGCAGCTTGAGACAGGGAATAATGGCCTACGAGCAGTACTTC; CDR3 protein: CASSLRQGIMAYEQYF
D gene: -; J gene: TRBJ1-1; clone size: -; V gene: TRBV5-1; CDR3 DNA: TGCGCCAGCAGCTTGGAAGGGGGGCAGGAGACTGAAGCTTTCTTT; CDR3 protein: CASSLEGGQETEAFF
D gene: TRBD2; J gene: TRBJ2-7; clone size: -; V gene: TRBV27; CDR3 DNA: TGTGCCAGCAGTCCCCGGGAGGGACTTTACGAGCAGTACTTC; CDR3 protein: CASSPREGLYEQYF
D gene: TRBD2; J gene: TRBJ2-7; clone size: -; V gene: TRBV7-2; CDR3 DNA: TGTGCCAGCAGCTCCGGGACTAGCGGGAGCGAGCAGTACTTC; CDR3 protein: CASSSGTSGSEQYF
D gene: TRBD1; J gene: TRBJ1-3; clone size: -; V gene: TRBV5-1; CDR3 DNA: TGCGCCAGCAGCTTTACGGGGACAGGGGGCTCCTTAATATATTTT; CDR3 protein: CASSFTGTGGSLIYF
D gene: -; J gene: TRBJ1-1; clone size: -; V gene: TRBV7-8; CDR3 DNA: TGTGCCAGCAGCTTAGAAGACAGACTAAACACTGAAGCTTTCTTT; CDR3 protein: CASSLEDRLNTEAFF
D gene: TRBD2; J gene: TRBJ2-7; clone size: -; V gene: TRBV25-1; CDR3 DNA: TGTGCCAGCAGTGATGCGGGGGGCGGCGAGCAGTACTTC; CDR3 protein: CASSDAGGGEQYF
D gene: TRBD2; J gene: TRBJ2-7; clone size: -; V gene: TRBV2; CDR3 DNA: TGTGCCAGCAGTGAAGCAAGCGGGAGAACGTACGAGCAGTACTTC; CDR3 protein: CASSEASGRTYEQYF
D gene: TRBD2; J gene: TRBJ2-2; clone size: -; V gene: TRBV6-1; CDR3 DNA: TGTGCCAGCACTGTGACTAGCGGGAACACCGGGGAGCTGTTTTTT; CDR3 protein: CASTVTSGNTGELFF
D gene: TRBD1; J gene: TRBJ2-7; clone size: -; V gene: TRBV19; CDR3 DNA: TGTGCCAGTAGTCCTGGGACAGCTGGGGGCGAGCAGTACTTC; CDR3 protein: CASSPGTAGGEQYF
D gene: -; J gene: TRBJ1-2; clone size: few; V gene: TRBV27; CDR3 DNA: TGTGCCAGCAGTCCCAACAGGGATGGCTACACCTTC; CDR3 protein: CASSPNRDGYTF
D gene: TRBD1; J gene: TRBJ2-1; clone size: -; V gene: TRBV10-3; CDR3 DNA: TGTGCCATCCTCGACAGGGGGCTCAATGAGCAGTTCTTC; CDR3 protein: CAILDRGLNEQFF
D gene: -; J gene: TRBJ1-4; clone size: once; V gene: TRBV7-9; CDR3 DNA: TGTGCCAGCAGCTCCGGGCCGACGAAAAATGAAAAACTGTTTTTT; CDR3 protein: CASSSGPTKNEKLFF
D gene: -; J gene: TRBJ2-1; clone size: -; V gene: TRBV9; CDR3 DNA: TGTGCCAGCAGTGGGAATGAGCAGTTCTTC; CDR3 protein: CASSGNEQFF
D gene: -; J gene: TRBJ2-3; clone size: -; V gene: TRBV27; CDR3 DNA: TGTGCCAGCACACCCTCTGGGCAGATGGGTGATACGCAGTATTTT; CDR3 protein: CASTPSGQMGDTQYF
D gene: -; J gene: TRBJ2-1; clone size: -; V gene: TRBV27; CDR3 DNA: TGTGCCAGCAGTACGCGGGACATACTCTACAATGAGCAGTTCTTC; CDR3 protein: CASSTRDILYNEQFF
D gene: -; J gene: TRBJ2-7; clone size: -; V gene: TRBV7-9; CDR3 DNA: TGTGCCAGCACGGGTGCCTACGAGCAGTACTTC; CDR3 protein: CASTGAYEQYF
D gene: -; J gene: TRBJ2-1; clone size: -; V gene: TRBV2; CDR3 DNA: TGTGCCAGCAGTGGACCCGACGGAAATGAGCAGTTCTTC; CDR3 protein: CASSGPDGNEQFF
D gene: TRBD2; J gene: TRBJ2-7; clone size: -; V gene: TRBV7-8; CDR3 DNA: TGTGCCAGCAGCTTAGAGGCGGCGACTAGCGGGAGGGCCGCCTACGAGCAGTACTTC; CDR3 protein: CASSLEAATSGRAAYEQYF
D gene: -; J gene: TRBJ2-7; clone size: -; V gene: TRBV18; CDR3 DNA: TGTGCCAGCTCACCAACTGGTCCCCACGAGCAGTACTTC; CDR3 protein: CASSPTGPHEQYF
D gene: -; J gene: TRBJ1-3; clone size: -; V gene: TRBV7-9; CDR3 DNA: TGTGCCAGCAGCTTAGTGGACTCAGGAAACACCATATATTTT; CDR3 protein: CASSLVDSGNTIYF
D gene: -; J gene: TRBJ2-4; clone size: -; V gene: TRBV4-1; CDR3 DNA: TGCGCCAGCAGCCAAGATATGGTTTACTCCCTCCAACTAGCCAAAAACATTCAGTACTTC; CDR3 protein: CASSQDMVYSLQLAKNIQYF
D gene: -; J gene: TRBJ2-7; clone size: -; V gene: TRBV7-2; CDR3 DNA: TGTGCCAGCAGCCCGTCATACGAGCAGTACTTC; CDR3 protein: CASSPSYEQYF
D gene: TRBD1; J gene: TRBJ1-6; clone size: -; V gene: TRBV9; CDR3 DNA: TGTGCCAGCAGCGTAGCTCCGAACGCTGGGACAGTCAATTCACCCCTCCACTTT; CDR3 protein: CASSVAPNAGTVNSPLHF
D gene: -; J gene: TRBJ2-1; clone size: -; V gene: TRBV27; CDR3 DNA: TGTGCCAGCAGTTTAGGGTCAGGAGCCTACAATGAGCAGTTCTTC; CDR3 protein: CASSLGSGAYNEQFF
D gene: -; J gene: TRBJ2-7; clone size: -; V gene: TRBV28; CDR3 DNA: TGTGCCAGCAGTTTCTGGGAATCCGAGCAGTACTTC; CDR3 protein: CASSFWESEQYF
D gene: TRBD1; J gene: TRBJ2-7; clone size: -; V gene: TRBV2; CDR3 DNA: TGTGCCAGCAGTGAAATCGGGACAGGGTCAAGTGAGCAGTACTTC; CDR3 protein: CASSEIGTGSSEQYF
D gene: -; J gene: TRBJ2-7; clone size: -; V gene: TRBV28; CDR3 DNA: TGTGCCAGCAGTCACCTACCAGCCCTCTCCTACGAGCAGTACTTC; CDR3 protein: CASSHLPALSYEQYF
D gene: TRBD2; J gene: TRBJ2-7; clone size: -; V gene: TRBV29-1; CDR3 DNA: TGCAGCGTTGAACGACTAGCGGGAGGGCCAGGGTACGAGCAGTACTTC; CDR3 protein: CSVERLAGGPGYEQYF
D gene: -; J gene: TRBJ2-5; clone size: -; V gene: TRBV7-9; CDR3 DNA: TGTGCCAGCAGTTTTATGGACAGAGCCCAAGAGACCCAGTACTTC; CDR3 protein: CASSFMDRAQETQYF
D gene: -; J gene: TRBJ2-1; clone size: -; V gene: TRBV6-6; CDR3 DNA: TGTGCCAGCAGTGGGGCTGTGGATTACAATGAGCAGTTCTTC; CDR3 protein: CASSGAVDYNEQFF